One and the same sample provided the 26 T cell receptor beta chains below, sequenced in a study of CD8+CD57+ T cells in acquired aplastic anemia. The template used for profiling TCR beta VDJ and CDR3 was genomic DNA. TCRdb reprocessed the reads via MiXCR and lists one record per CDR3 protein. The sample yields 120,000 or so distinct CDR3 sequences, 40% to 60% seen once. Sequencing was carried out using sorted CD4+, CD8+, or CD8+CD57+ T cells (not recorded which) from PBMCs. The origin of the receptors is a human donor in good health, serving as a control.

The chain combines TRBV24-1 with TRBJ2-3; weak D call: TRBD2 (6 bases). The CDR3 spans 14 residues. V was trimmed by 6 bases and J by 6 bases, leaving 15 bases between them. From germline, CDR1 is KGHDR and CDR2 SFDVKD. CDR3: CATSLSGTGDTQYF. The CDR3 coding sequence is TGTGCCACCAGTCTGTCGGGGACTGGGGATACGCAGTATTTT.

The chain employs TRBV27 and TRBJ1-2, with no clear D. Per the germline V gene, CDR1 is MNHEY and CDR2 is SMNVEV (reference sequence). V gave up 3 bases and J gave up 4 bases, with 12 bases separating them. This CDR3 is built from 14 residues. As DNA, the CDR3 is TGTGCCAGCAGTTTGGGTCAGAACCTCTATGGCTACACCTTC. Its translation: CASSLGQNLYGYTF.

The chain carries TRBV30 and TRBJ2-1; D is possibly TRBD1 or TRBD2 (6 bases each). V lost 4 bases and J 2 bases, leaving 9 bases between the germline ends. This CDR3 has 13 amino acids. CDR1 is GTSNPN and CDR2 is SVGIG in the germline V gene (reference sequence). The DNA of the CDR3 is TGTGCCTGGAAAGGGGGGACCTACAATGAGCAGTTCTTC. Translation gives CAWKGGTYNEQFF.

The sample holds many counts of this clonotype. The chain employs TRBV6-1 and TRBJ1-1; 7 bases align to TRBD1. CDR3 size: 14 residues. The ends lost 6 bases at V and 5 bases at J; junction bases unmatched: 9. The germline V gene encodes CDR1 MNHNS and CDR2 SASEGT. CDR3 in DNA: TGTGCCAGCAGGACAGGGAATCTAGGTACTGAAGCTTTCTTT. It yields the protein CASRTGNLGTEAFF.

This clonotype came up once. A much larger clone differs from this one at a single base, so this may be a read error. CDR3 in DNA: TGTACCAGCAGCTTAGCCTCGGCAGGGACCAAAAACATTCAGTACTTC. It yields the protein CTSSLASAGTKNIQYF. The chain couples TRBV11-1 to TRBJ2-4, with D possibly being TRBD1 (5 bases). Per the germline V gene, CDR1 is SGHAT and CDR2 is FQDESV (reference sequence). CDR3 size: 16 residues.

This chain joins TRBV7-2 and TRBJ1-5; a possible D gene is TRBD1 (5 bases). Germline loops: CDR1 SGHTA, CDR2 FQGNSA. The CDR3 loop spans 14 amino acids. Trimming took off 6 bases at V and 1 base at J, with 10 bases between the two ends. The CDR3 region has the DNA TGTGCCAGCAGTGACCAGGGAAGCAATCAGCCCCAGCATTTT. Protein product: CASSDQGSNQPQHF.

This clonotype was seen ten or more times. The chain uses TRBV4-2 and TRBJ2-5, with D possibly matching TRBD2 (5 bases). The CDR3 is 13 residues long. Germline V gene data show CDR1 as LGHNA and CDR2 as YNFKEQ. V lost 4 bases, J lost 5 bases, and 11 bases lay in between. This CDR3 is CASSLLPGETQYF. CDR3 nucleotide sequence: TGTGCCAGCAGCCTCCTACCGGGGGAGACCCAGTACTTC.

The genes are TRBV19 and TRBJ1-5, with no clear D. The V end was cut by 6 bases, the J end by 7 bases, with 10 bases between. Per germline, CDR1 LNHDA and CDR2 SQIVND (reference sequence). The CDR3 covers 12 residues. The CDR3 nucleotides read TGTGCCAGTAGGGATTTACGGCAGCCCCAGCATTTT. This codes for CASRDLRQPQHF.

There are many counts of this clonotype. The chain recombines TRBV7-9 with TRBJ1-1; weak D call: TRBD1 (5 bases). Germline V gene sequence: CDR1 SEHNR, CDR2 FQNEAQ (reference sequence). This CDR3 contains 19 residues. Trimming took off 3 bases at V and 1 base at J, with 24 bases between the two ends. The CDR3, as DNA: TGTGCCAGCAGCTTTTCGTGGGGGAAGGCAGGGTGGCAGAACACTGAAGCTTTCTTT. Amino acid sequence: CASSFSWGKAGWQNTEAFF.

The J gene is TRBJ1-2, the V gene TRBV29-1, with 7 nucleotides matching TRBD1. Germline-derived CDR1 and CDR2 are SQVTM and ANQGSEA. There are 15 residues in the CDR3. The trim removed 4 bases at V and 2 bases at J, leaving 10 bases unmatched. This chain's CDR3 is CSVVVGGQKNYGYTF. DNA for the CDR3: TGCAGCGTTGTGGTTGGGGGACAGAAAAACTATGGCTACACCTTC.

Written as DNA, the CDR3 is TGTGCCAGCAGCTTAGTTCGGGCAGAAGATGGCTACACCTTC. It encodes CASSLVRAEDGYTF. V usage is TRBV7-2 and J usage is TRBJ1-2; D remains unclear. This CDR3 contains 14 residues. V gave up 1 base and J gave up 6 bases, with 12 bases separating them. Germline CDR1 SGHTA, CDR2 FQGNSA.

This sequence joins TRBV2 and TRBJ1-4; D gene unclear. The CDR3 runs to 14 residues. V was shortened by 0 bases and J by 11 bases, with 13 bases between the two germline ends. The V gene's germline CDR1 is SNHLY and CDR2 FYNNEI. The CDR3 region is CASSEASPAPKLFF. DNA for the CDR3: TGTGCCAGCAGTGAAGCTTCCCCGGCCCCCAAACTGTTTTTT.

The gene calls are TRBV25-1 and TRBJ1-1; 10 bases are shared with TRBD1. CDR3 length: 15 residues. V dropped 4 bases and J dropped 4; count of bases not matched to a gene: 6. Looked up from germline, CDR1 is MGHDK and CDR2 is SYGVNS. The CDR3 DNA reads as TGTGCCAGCAGTGGGACAGGGGGAGGCGGCACTGAAGCTTTCTTT. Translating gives CASSGTGGGGTEAFF.

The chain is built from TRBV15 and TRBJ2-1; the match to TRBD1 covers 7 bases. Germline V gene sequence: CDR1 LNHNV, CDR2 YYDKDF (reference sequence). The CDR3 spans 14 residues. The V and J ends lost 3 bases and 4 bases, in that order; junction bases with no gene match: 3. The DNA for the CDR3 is TGTGCCACCAGCAGTGAGGACAGGTACAATGAGCAGTTCTTC. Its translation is CATSSEDRYNEQFF.

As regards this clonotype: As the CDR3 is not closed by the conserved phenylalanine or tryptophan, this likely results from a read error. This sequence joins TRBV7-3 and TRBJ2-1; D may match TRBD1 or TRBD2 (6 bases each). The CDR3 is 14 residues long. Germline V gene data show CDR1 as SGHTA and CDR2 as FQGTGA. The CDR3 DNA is TGTGCCGGCAGCTTAAAAAGGGGGGTCAATGAGCAGTTCTCC. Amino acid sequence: CAGSLKRGVNEQFS.

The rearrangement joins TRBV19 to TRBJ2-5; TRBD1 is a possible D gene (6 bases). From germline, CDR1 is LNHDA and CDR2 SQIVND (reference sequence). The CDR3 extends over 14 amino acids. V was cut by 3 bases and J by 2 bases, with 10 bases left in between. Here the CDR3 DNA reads TGTGCCAGTAGTATGACAGGAGAACAAGAGACCCAGTACTTC. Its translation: CASSMTGEQETQYF.

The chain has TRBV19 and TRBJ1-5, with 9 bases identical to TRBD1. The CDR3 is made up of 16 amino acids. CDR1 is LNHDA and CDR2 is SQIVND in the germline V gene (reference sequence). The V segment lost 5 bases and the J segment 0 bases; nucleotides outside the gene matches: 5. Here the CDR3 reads CASSPGTGYSNQPQHF. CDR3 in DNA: TGTGCCAGTAGTCCCGGGACAGGGTATAGCAATCAGCCCCAGCATTTT.

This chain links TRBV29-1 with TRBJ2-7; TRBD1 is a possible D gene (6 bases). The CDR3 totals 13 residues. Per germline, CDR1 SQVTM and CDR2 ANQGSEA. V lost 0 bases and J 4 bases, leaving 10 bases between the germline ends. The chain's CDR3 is CSVEDGGGYEQYF. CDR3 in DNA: TGCAGCGTTGAAGATGGGGGCGGGTACGAGCAGTACTTC.

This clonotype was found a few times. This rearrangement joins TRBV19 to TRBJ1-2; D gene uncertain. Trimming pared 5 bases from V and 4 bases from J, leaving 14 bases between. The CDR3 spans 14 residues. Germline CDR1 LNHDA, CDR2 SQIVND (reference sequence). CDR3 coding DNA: TGTGCCAGTAGTGAGACAATCGCGACCTATGGCTACACCTTC. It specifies CASSETIATYGYTF.

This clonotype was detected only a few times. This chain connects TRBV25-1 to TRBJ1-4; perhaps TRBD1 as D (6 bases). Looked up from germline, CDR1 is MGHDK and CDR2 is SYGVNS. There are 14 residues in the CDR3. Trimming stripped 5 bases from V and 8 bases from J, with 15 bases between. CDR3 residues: CASSLGTIGEKLFF. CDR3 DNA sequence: TGTGCCAGCAGTTTAGGGACAATTGGAGAAAAACTGTTTTTT.

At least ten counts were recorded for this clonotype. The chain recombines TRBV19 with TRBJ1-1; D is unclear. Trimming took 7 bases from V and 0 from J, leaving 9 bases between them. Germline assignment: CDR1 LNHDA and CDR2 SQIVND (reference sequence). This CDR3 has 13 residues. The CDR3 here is CASNPELNTEAFF. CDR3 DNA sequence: TGTGCCAGTAACCCCGAACTGAACACTGAAGCTTTCTTT.

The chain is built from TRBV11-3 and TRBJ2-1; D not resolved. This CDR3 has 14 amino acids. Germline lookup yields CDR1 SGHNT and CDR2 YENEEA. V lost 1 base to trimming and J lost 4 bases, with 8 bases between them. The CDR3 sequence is CASSLVVEYNEQFF. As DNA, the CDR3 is TGTGCCAGCAGCTTAGTAGTAGAGTACAATGAGCAGTTCTTC.

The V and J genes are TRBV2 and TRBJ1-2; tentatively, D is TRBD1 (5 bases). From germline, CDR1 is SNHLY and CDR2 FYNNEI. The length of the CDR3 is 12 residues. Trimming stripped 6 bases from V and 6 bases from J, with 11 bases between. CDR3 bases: TGTGCCAGCAGCAGGGTTACTAATGGCTACACCTTC. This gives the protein CASSRVTNGYTF.

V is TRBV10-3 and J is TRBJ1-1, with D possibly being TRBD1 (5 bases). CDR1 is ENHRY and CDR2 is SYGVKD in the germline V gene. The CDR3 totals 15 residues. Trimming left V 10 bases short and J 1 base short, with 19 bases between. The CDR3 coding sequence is TGTGCCAGCAGCCACGGGGGGTCAGGGAACACTGAAGCTTTCTTT. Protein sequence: CASSHGGSGNTEAFF.

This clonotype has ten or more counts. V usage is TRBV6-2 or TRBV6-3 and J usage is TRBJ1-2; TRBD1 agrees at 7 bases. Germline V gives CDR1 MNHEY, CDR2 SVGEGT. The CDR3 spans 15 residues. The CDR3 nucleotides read TGTGCGAATGGGACAGCCAATCGACGCCACTATGGCTACACCTTC. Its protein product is CANGTANRRHYGYTF.

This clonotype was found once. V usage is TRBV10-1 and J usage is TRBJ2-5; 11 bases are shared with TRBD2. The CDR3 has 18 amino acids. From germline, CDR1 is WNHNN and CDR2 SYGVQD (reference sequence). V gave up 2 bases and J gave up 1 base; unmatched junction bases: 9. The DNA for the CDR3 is TGCGCCAGCAGTGAGCTGGGGCTAGCGGGGGGCCGCCAAGAGACCCAGTACTTC. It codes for CASSELGLAGGRQETQYF.